The 27 T cell receptor beta chains reported below all come from one sample, sequenced in a study of blood T cell repertoires in COVID-19. Profiled with immunoSEQ multiplex PCR; TCRdb holds only in-frame clones, not every one. Found here are 100,000 to 150,000 clones, around 87% of them singletons; the top ten hold less than 2.5%. Sequencing input: peripheral blood. The receptor source for this set is a man between 65 and 85 years old with active COVID-19.

The chain recombines TRBV4-3 with TRBJ2-5, with TRBD2 identical over 11 bases. Germline V gene lookup returns CDR1 LGHNA and CDR2 YSLEER. V lost 1 base to trimming and J lost 5 bases; unmatched junction nucleotides: 3. CDR3 length: 15 amino acids. This CDR3 reads CASSQGLAGRETQYF. The CDR3 nucleotides are TGCGCCAGCAGCCAAGGACTAGCGGGACGGGAGACCCAGTACTTC.

The chain links TRBV6-1 to TRBJ1-5; 11 bases line up with TRBD1. This CDR3 region has 14 residues. From germline, CDR1 is MNHNS and CDR2 SASEGT. The V gene end was trimmed by 5 bases and the J gene end by 7 bases; junction bases not matched to a gene: 4. The CDR3 DNA reads TGTGCCAGCAGTCCCAGGACAGGGGGCCAGCCCCAGCATTTT. This gives the protein CASSPRTGGQPQHF.

The chain employs TRBV6-5 and TRBJ2-5, with TRBD1 matching 8 bases. CDR1 MNHEY and CDR2 SVGAGI come from the germline V gene. Unmatched junction bases numbered 7, after V lost 6 bases and J lost 4 bases. This CDR3 contains 14 residues. The CDR3 DNA reads TGTGCCAGCAGACCCCCGACAGGGGTAGAGACCCAGTACTTC. It yields the protein CASRPPTGVETQYF.

J is TRBJ1-5 and V is TRBV27, with 9 bases fitting TRBD1. Germline lookup yields CDR1 MNHEY and CDR2 SMNVEV (reference sequence). The CDR3 is 17 residues long. V shed 6 bases, J shed 0 bases, and the junction held 9 bases outside the gene matches. The CDR3 loop reads CASSRDRAPDSNQPQHF. Here the CDR3 DNA reads TGTGCCAGCAGCCGGGACAGGGCCCCCGATAGCAATCAGCCCCAGCATTTT.

The chain is built from TRBV19 and TRBJ2-7; 7 bases match TRBD2. With V trimmed by 1 base and J by 3 bases, 3 bases remained unmatched. Germline CDR1 and CDR2: LNHDA and SQIVND (reference sequence). This CDR3 has 14 residues. Written as DNA, the CDR3 is TGTGCCAGTAGTATAGTGGGGGGGAGCTACGAGCAGTACTTC. The encoded protein is CASSIVGGSYEQYF.

The chain joins TRBV19 to TRBJ2-1; 7 nucleotides match TRBD1. The V and J ends lost 4 bases and 1 base, in that order; junction bases with no gene match: 4. This CDR3 is built from 15 residues. Germline CDR1 LNHDA, CDR2 SQIVND (reference sequence). DNA for the CDR3: TGTGCCAGTAGTAGACAGGGAAATTCCTACAATGAGCAGTTCTTC. It yields the protein CASSRQGNSYNEQFF.

This clone has just a few counts. The same CDR3 is also encoded by other DNA sequences in this sample. As DNA, the CDR3 is TGTGCCAGCGGGGCGGGACAGGGGAGTCAGCCCCAGCATTTT. It is translated as CASGAGQGSQPQHF. The chain has TRBV28 and TRBJ1-5; 10 positions agree with TRBD1. The germline CDR1 and CDR2 sequences are MDHEN and SYDVKM. Trimming at V came to 8 bases and at J to 6 bases, leaving 7 bases not matched to a gene. The CDR3 has 14 amino acids.

The chain uses TRBV13 and TRBJ2-7, with 11 bases lining up with TRBD2. V shed 5 bases, J shed 4 bases, and the junction held 4 bases outside the gene matches. CDR1 and CDR2 from the germline V gene are PRHDT and FYEKMQ (reference sequence). CDR3 size: 14 residues. CDR3 in DNA: TGTGCCAGCAGCCACGGGACTAGCGGATACGAGCAGTACTTC. Its protein product is CASSHGTSGYEQYF. Full variable domain (rest looked up from reference TRBV13 and TRBJ2-7): AAGVIQSPRHLIKEKRETATLKCYPIPRHDTVYWYQQGPGQDPQFLISFYEKMQSDKGSIPDRFSAQQFSDYHSELNMSSLELGDSALYFCASSHGTSGYEQYFGPGTRLTVT.

This clone has only one observation. The chain employs TRBV4-1 and TRBJ2-3; 9 nucleotides align to TRBD2. Trimming took 6 bases from V and 0 from J; bases not matched to a gene: 16. The CDR3 sequence is 19 residues long. CDR1 and CDR2 from the germline V gene are MGHRA and YSYEKL. CDR3 amino acids: CASSQLMLAGYSSTDTQYF. The CDR3 DNA sequence: TGCGCCAGCAGTCAGTTAATGCTAGCGGGGTACTCTAGCACAGATACGCAGTATTTT.

The V and J genes are TRBV28 and TRBJ2-2, with TRBD1 identical over 7 bases. In germline, CDR1 is MDHEN, CDR2 SYDVKM. V dropped 6 bases and J dropped 4; count of bases not matched to a gene: 8. CDR3 length: 15 amino acids. The CDR3 reads CASSPGGQSTGELFF. CDR3 coding DNA: TGTGCCAGCAGCCCAGGGGGACAAAGCACCGGGGAGCTGTTTTTT.

V usage is TRBV28 and J usage is TRBJ2-3; TRBD1 is a possible D gene (5 bases). CDR3 length: 15 amino acids. Germline lookup yields CDR1 MDHEN and CDR2 SYDVKM. Trimming pared 2 bases from V and 1 base from J, leaving 10 bases between. As DNA, the CDR3 is TGTGCCAGCAGTTTAGTGGGCAGGGGCACAGATACGCAGTATTTT. It yields the protein CASSLVGRGTDTQYF.

The table lists this clone with a count of one. CDR3 region: CASSQDSGGEKLFF. The CDR3 DNA follows: TGTGCCAGCAGCCAAGATTCAGGTGGTGAAAAACTGTTTTTT. J is TRBJ1-4 and V is TRBV3-1 (or the pseudogene TRBV3-2); D is undetermined. Germline V gives CDR1 LGHDT, CDR2 YNNKEL (reference sequence). V was cut by 0 bases and J by 7 bases, with 9 bases left in between. The CDR3 length is 14 residues.

This clone has only one observation. The CDR3 region is CASSYSTESFRRGSPLHF. In nucleotides, the CDR3 is TGTGCCAGCAGTTACTCTACGGAGAGTTTTCGTAGAGGATCACCCCTCCACTTT. V gene TRBV6-2 or TRBV6-3 combines with J gene TRBJ1-6; D unresolved. The germline CDR1 and CDR2 sequences are MNHEY and SVGEGT. Trimming shortened V by 0 bases and J by 10 bases, and 22 bases separated the two germline ends. CDR3 length: 18 residues.

The chain joins TRBV2 to TRBJ1-5; weak D call: TRBD1 (6 bases). The CDR3 runs 13 residues. Germline CDR1 and CDR2: SNHLY and FYNNEI. The V end was cut by 5 bases, the J end by 8 bases, with 13 bases between. The CDR3 spells CASSRTEGKPQHF. The DNA for the CDR3 is TGTGCCAGCAGTCGGACAGAGGGTAAGCCCCAGCATTTT.

This chain uses TRBV6-2 or TRBV6-3 with TRBJ1-4; D gene unclear. V gave up 5 bases and J gave up 2 bases, with 15 bases separating them. The CDR3 has 16 residues. The V gene's germline CDR1 is MNHEY and CDR2 SVGEGT. CDR3 coding DNA: TGTGCCAGCAGTGCGGAACTCGGGGTGACTAATGAAAAACTGTTTTTT. It codes for CASSAELGVTNEKLFF.

This clone was counted once. In nucleotides, the CDR3 is TGTGCCAGCAGCCGAGGGGCGAACCGCTACAATGAGCAGTTCTTC. This codes for CASSRGANRYNEQFF. The chain couples TRBV7-8 to TRBJ2-1, with D possibly being TRBD1 or TRBD2 (5 bases each). V lost 5 bases to trimming and J lost 3 bases, with 14 bases between them. Germline loops: CDR1 SGHVS, CDR2 FQNEAQ. The CDR3 extends over 15 amino acids.

The chain combines TRBV24-1 with TRBJ2-1, with 7 bases lining up with TRBD2. The trim removed 4 bases at V and 3 bases at J, leaving 8 bases unmatched. This CDR3 has 16 residues. CDR1 is KGHDR, CDR2 SFDVKD, per germline. The CDR3 nucleotides are TGTGCCACCAGTGAGGCGGCTAGCGGTAACTACAATGAGCAGTTCTTC. Its protein is CATSEAASGNYNEQFF.

This chain joins TRBV23-1 and TRBJ2-1; 7 bases fit TRBD1. TRBV23-1 carries the ORF label, with uncertain function. Trimming took 6 bases from V and 10 from J; bases not matched to a gene: 15. The CDR3 has 15 amino acids. The CDR3 sequence: CASRDRDNKSWEQFF. The CDR3 nucleotides read TGCGCCAGCAGAGACAGGGATAACAAATCCTGGGAGCAGTTCTTC.

This clone was detected only a few times. This chain joins TRBV19 and TRBJ1-6, with D possibly TRBD1 on 6 matching bases. V was trimmed by 3 bases and J by 9 bases, leaving 12 bases between them. CDR3 length: 14 amino acids. CDR1 is LNHDA, CDR2 SQIVND, per germline (reference sequence). This CDR3 reads CASSIGVGGSPLHF. The DNA of the CDR3 is TGTGCCAGTAGTATCGGCGTAGGGGGTTCACCCCTCCACTTT. Full variable domain (remainder filled in from reference TRBV19 and TRBJ1-6): DGGITQSPKYLFRKEGQNVTLSCEQNLNHDAMYWYRQDPGQGLRLIYYSQIVNDFQKGDIAEGYSVSREKKESFPLTVTSAQKNPTAFYLCASSIGVGGSPLHFGNGTRLTVT.

About this clone itself: The sample holds other DNA sequences that translate to the same CDR3. The chain carries TRBV6-5 and TRBJ2-1; 9 bases agree with TRBD1. Germline-derived CDR1 and CDR2 are MNHEY and SVGAGI. CDR3 length equals 15 residues. Losses at the gene ends were 4 bases for V and 2 bases for J; bases not matched to a gene: 3. The CDR3 DNA reads as TGTGCCAGCAGTTCGAGGACAGGGGCCTACAATGAGCAGTTCTTC. This sequence encodes CASSSRTGAYNEQFF.

The gene calls are TRBV20-1 and TRBJ2-7; 7 nucleotides match TRBD1. The CDR3 has 12 amino acids. V lost 3 bases to trimming and J lost 6 bases; unmatched junction nucleotides: 5. Germline V lookup: CDR1 DFQATT, CDR2 SNEGSKA (reference sequence). In DNA, the CDR3 is TGCAGTGCTAGTAGGACAGGTGTCGAGCAGTACTTC. Residues: CSASRTGVEQYF.

This chain joins TRBV5-5 and TRBJ1-1; D call uncertain. CDR1 is SGHKS, CDR2 YYEKEE, per germline (reference sequence). Trimming left V 2 bases short and J 7 bases short, with 9 bases between. The CDR3 length is 12 residues. The CDR3 sequence: CASSFTDNEAFF. CDR3 nucleotide sequence: TGTGCCAGCAGCTTTACTGATAATGAAGCTTTCTTT. The full variable domain, with the rest looked up from reference TRBV5-5 and TRBJ1-1, is DAGVTQSPTHLIKTRGQQVTLRCSPISGHKSVSWYQQVLGQGPQFIFQYYEKEERGRGNFPDRFSARQFPNYSSELNVNALLLGDSALYLCASSFTDNEAFFGQGTRLTVV.

The chain carries TRBV15 and TRBJ2-1, with 12 bases identical to TRBD2. CDR1 LNHNV and CDR2 YYDKDF come from the germline V gene (reference sequence). V shed 0 bases, J shed 8 bases, and the junction held 11 bases outside the gene matches. There are 18 residues in the CDR3. DNA for the CDR3: TGTGCCACCAGCAGAGATTACCCGACTAGCGGGAGTGGGGATGAGCAGTTCTTC. Amino acids: CATSRDYPTSGSGDEQFF.

The rearrangement links TRBV2 to TRBJ2-4; D perhaps matches TRBD2 (6 bases). Trimming took off 5 bases at V and 2 bases at J, with 10 bases between the two ends. The CDR3 extends over 14 amino acids. Germline values: CDR1 SNHLY, CDR2 FYNNEI. This CDR3 is CASSHGGSKNIQYF. The CDR3, as DNA: TGTGCCAGCAGTCACGGGGGTTCCAAAAACATTCAGTACTTC.

V and J are TRBV6-6 and TRBJ2-5; 10 positions match TRBD1. Trimming at V came to 6 bases and at J to 5 bases, leaving 3 bases not matched to a gene. The length of the CDR3 is 13 residues. From germline, CDR1 is MNHNY and CDR2 SVGAGI (reference sequence). The CDR3 protein is CASREGQGETQYF. The CDR3 nucleotides read TGTGCCAGCAGAGAGGGACAGGGGGAGACCCAGTACTTC.

The chain has TRBV30 and TRBJ2-2, with TRBD1 identical over 7 bases. The junction had 13 bases not matched to a gene; V was cut back by 0 bases and J by 6 bases. CDR1 and CDR2 (germline): GTSNPN, SVGIG (reference sequence). This CDR3 comprises 17 residues. The CDR3 DNA sequence: TGTGCCTGGAGTGTAGGCCGGGGCAGGGGGTTCCCCGGGGAGCTGTTTTTT. This encodes CAWSVGRGRGFPGELFF.

The J gene is TRBJ1-1, the V gene TRBV5-4; D ambiguous. Germline assignment: CDR1 SGHNT and CDR2 YYREEE (reference sequence). V was clipped by 2 bases and J by 1 base, with 6 bases between them. CDR3 length: 13 amino acids. The CDR3 reads CASSLAKNTEAFF. For the CDR3, the DNA is TGTGCCAGCAGCTTAGCTAAGAACACTGAAGCTTTCTTT.